Shown below are 11 T cell receptor beta chains from a single sample sequenced in a study of shared clonotypes between healthy human individuals. TCRdb's copy holds only in-frame clones and misses some; the assay was immunoSEQ multiplex PCR. This table holds 2 million to 3 million clones, 93% found once. The sample comprised naive CD4+ T cells from PBMCs. Subset here: CD45RA+ positively selected. The source of these receptors is a man aged 18 to 30 in good health. Some clones in this sample may be carry-over from other donors' samples.

The CDR3 DNA is TGTGCCAGCAGCCCGGGGAATATAGGATCCTACGAGCAGTACTTC. As protein: CASSPGNIGSYEQYF. This chain connects TRBV7-2 to TRBJ2-7; D might be TRBD2 (5 bases). V dropped 5 bases and J dropped 1 base, with 15 bases sitting between them. The CDR3 contains 15 residues. Germline CDR1 SGHTA, CDR2 FQGNSA.

This clone was detected once. In the same sample, other DNA sequences code for this CDR3. The V and J genes are TRBV5-1 and TRBJ1-1, with D perhaps TRBD1 (6 bases). The CDR3 sequence is 14 residues long. V lost 4 bases and J lost 1, with 11 bases in between. Germline-derived CDR1 and CDR2 are SGHRS and YFSETQ. The CDR3 nucleotides are TGCGCCAGCAGCGTACAGGGTGGGAACACTGAAGCTTTCTTT. This encodes CASSVQGGNTEAFF.

The CDR3 DNA follows: TGTGCCAGCAGTGAAGTCTCGGGGGATGAGCAGTTCTTC. This gives the protein CASSEVSGDEQFF. The chain links TRBV6-1 to TRBJ2-1; D is possibly TRBD2 (6 bases). The CDR3 is 13 residues long. Germline assignment: CDR1 MNHNS and CDR2 SASEGT. V dropped 1 base and J dropped 8 bases, with 9 bases sitting between them.

The chain uses TRBV9 and TRBJ2-2; 8 nucleotides match TRBD2. Germline V gene data show CDR1 as SGDLS and CDR2 as YYNGEE. This CDR3 is 17 amino acids long. V lost 4 bases to trimming and J lost 7 bases; unmatched junction nucleotides: 15. CDR3: CASSPPGRGAGSGELFF. CDR3 nucleotides: TGTGCCAGCAGCCCCCCCGGGAGGGGGGCAGGGAGCGGGGAGCTGTTTTTT.

The rearrangement joins TRBV27 to TRBJ2-1; 11 nucleotides match TRBD2. The CDR3 consists of 20 residues. From germline, CDR1 is MNHEY and CDR2 SMNVEV (reference sequence). Trimming removed 3 bases from V and 0 bases from J; junction bases left unmatched: 13. The CDR3 protein is CASSFLPGTSGYSSYNEQFF. In nucleotides, the CDR3 is TGTGCCAGCAGTTTCCTTCCCGGGACTAGCGGATACTCCTCCTACAATGAGCAGTTCTTC.

In regard to this clone: Other DNA sequences in this specimen translate into the identical CDR3. This chain uses TRBV5-1 with TRBJ2-7, with 9 bases aligning to TRBD1. V lost 0 bases, J lost 0 bases, and 1 base stayed unmatched. The germline V gene has CDR1 SGHRS and CDR2 YFSETQ. The CDR3 loop spans 15 amino acids. The CDR3 DNA is TGCGCCAGCAGCTTGGGGGGACAGGGCTCCTACGAGCAGTACTTC. Translated, it gives CASSLGGQGSYEQYF.

The V and J genes are TRBV5-1 and TRBJ2-7; D uncertain. CDR3 length: 14 residues. V lost 4 bases and J 3 bases, leaving 14 bases between the germline ends. Germline V gives CDR1 SGHRS, CDR2 YFSETQ. CDR3 nucleotides: TGCGCCAGCAGCACGGTGGCGGCGAACTACGAGCAGTACTTC. Translating gives CASSTVAANYEQYF.

This chain uses TRBV10-1 with TRBJ2-2; weak D call: TRBD1 (6 bases). The germline CDR1 and CDR2 sequences are WNHNN and SYGVQD (reference sequence). Trimming took off 7 bases at V and 2 bases at J, with 29 bases between the two ends. The CDR3 spans 20 residues. CDR3 nucleotide sequence: TGCGCCAGCATCAACAGCCGCGAATGGGGGCAACGGCAAAACACCGGGGAGCTGTTTTTT. Protein sequence: CASINSREWGQRQNTGELFF.

This clone was seen once. The chain is built from TRBV18 and TRBJ2-3; TRBD2 is a possible D gene (5 bases). This CDR3 has 14 residues. The germline V gene has CDR1 KGHSH and CDR2 LQKENI. V gave up 3 bases and J gave up 2 bases, with 9 bases separating them. The DNA for the CDR3 is TGTGCCAGCTCACCCGGGGAAATCACAGATACGCAGTATTTT. It translates to CASSPGEITDTQYF.

The chain is built from TRBV18 and TRBJ2-1; 9 nucleotides match TRBD1. This CDR3 region has 14 residues. Germline V gives CDR1 KGHSH, CDR2 LQKENI. V lost 4 bases and J lost 4; bases outside the gene matches: 2. The CDR3 region is CASSHGTGYNEQFF. In DNA form, the CDR3 reads TGTGCCAGCTCACACGGGACAGGGTACAATGAGCAGTTCTTC.

The gene calls are TRBV18 and TRBJ2-1, with 7 nucleotides matching TRBD2. This CDR3 region has 16 residues. Germline V lookup: CDR1 KGHSH, CDR2 LQKENI. J lost 6 bases, V lost 3 bases, and 11 bases had no gene match. DNA for the CDR3: TGTGCCAGCTCACCCGGTCTGCTAGCGGCGGGCAATGAGCAGTTCTTC. Amino acid sequence: CASSPGLLAAGNEQFF.